Shown below are 23 T cell receptor beta chains from a single sample sequenced in a study of blood T cell repertoires in COVID-19. Some clones are missing from TCRdb's copy, which holds only in-frame ones; the method was immunoSEQ multiplex PCR. The repertoire consists of 57,000 or so clones, with around 85% occurring once and the leading ten covering about 14%. The sequenced sample consisted of peripheral blood. These receptors were obtained from a human donor in a cohort sampled during active COVID-19.

The chain links TRBV6-5 to TRBJ2-7, with D unresolved. V gave up 0 bases and J gave up 2 bases, with 8 bases separating them. The germline CDR1 and CDR2 sequences are MNHEY and SVGAGI. The CDR3 loop spans 14 amino acids. CDR3: CASSYSKTTYEQYF. The CDR3, as DNA: TGTGCCAGCAGTTACTCCAAGACAACCTACGAGCAGTACTTC.

Comment on this clone: The sample carries other DNA sequences with the same CDR3. The chain couples TRBV5-4 to TRBJ1-2; no clear D. The CDR3 consists of 14 residues. Trimming pared 0 bases from V and 0 bases from J, leaving 6 bases between. Germline values: CDR1 SGHNT, CDR2 YYREEE (reference sequence). The CDR3 region is CASSLDRANYGYTF. The CDR3 DNA reads TGTGCCAGCAGCTTGGACAGAGCTAACTATGGCTACACCTTC.

This clone was counted only a few times. This chain links TRBV2 with TRBJ2-7; 12 nucleotides align to TRBD2. Per the germline V gene, CDR1 is SNHLY and CDR2 is FYNNEI. The ends lost 4 bases at V and 6 bases at J; junction bases unmatched: 4. This CDR3 spans 14 amino acids. CDR3 coding DNA: TGTGCCAGCAGTGGACTAGCGGGAGTCCCCGAGCAGTACTTC. Protein sequence: CASSGLAGVPEQYF.

The CDR3: CASSLGAYNEQFF. The CDR3 DNA reads TGTGCCAGCAGCTTAGGGGCTTACAATGAGCAGTTCTTC. The genes are TRBV7-2 and TRBJ2-1; D gene unclear. Germline values: CDR1 SGHTA, CDR2 FQGNSA. With 1 base removed from V and 4 bases from J, the gap between germline ends came to 5 bases. This CDR3 comprises 13 residues.

V usage is TRBV4-3 and J usage is TRBJ2-7; 9 positions match TRBD2. The CDR3 is made up of 14 amino acids. After removal of 0 bases from V and 3 bases from J, the junction contained 0 bases not matched to a gene. Germline V gene lookup returns CDR1 LGHNA and CDR2 YSLEER. This CDR3 is CASSQDSGSYEQYF. In nucleotides, the CDR3 is TGCGCCAGCAGCCAAGATAGCGGGAGCTACGAGCAGTACTTC.

Only a few counts were recorded for this clone. The chain carries TRBV9 and TRBJ2-7; weak D call: TRBD2 (6 bases). Germline CDR1 reads SGDLS; CDR2 reads YYNGEE. The CDR3 covers 15 residues. Trimming removed 0 bases from V and 6 bases from J, with 16 bases in between. The CDR3 DNA reads TGTGCCAGCAGCGTAGTGGGCGGGAAGGGAACCGAGCAGTACTTC. This codes for CASSVVGGKGTEQYF.

The rearrangement links TRBV27 to TRBJ2-1; tentatively, D is TRBD1 (6 bases). The CDR3 totals 14 residues. CDR1 MNHEY and CDR2 SMNVEV come from the germline V gene (reference sequence). The V gene lost 8 bases and the J gene lost 6 bases, with 17 bases spanning the gap. The CDR3 protein is CASSTGYGFNEQFF. The CDR3 DNA follows: TGTGCCAGCTCCACAGGGTACGGGTTCAATGAGCAGTTCTTC.

CDR3 sequence: CASSLGGASTDTQYF. CDR3 nucleotide sequence: TGTGCCAGCAGTTTAGGCGGAGCGAGCACAGATACGCAGTATTTT. The rearrangement uses TRBV28 and TRBJ2-3; no definite D call. The V end was cut by 2 bases, the J end by 0 bases, with 9 bases between. There are 15 residues in the CDR3. Germline CDR1 MDHEN, CDR2 SYDVKM. Drawing the rest from reference TRBV28 and TRBJ2-3, the complete variable domain is DVKVTQSSRYLVKRTGEKVFLECVQDMDHENMFWYRQDPGLGLRLIYFSYDVKMKEKGDIPEGYSVSREKKERFSLILESASTNQTSMYLCASSLGGASTDTQYFGPGTRLTVL.

CDR3 protein: CASSPRLAGGPAAEQFF. CDR3 sequence (DNA): TGTGCCAGCAGCCCTAGACTAGCGGGAGGGCCTGCGGCTGAGCAGTTCTTC. The genes are TRBV7-2 and TRBJ2-1; 14 nucleotides line up with TRBD2. The V gene end was trimmed by 5 bases and the J gene end by 9 bases; junction bases not matched to a gene: 12. This CDR3 has 17 amino acids. Germline V lookup: CDR1 SGHTA, CDR2 FQGNSA.

In its sample, this clone was seen once. This chain joins TRBV19 and TRBJ1-5, with TRBD1 matching over 7 bases. This CDR3 is 18 amino acids long. J was trimmed by 1 base and V by 7 bases; bases with no gene match: 16. Germline CDR1 is LNHDA and CDR2 is SQIVND (reference sequence). The CDR3 loop reads CASTRGGSTGESNQPQHF. The CDR3 DNA sequence: TGTGCCAGTACGCGTGGGGGGAGCACAGGGGAAAGCAATCAGCCCCAGCATTTT.

The V and J genes are TRBV6-1 and TRBJ1-3; D is ambiguous. There are 12 residues in the CDR3. Trimming stripped 7 bases from V and 1 base from J, with 5 bases between. Germline CDR1 reads MNHNS; CDR2 reads SASEGT. As DNA, the CDR3 is TGTGCCAGCACGGGGTCTGGAAACACCATATATTTT. This translates into CASTGSGNTIYF.

This rearrangement joins TRBV14 to TRBJ1-4; unclear D gene. Trimming removed 6 bases at V and 5 bases at J, with 13 bases between. This CDR3 spans 14 amino acids. Looked up from germline, CDR1 is SGHDN and CDR2 is FVKESK. CDR3 in DNA: TGTGCCAGCAGAGGAGCAACCAAAAATGAAAAACTGTTTTTT. This translates into CASRGATKNEKLFF. Complete variable domain (other parts from reference TRBV14 and TRBJ1-4): EAGVTQFPSHSVIEKGQTVTLRCDPISGHDNLYWYRRVMGKEIKFLLHFVKESKQDESGMPNNRFLAERTGGTYSTLKVQPAELEDSGVYFCASRGATKNEKLFFGSGTQLSVL.

The rearrangement links TRBV9 to TRBJ2-5; 8 nucleotides match TRBD1. Losses at the gene ends were 0 bases for V and 4 bases for J; bases not matched to a gene: 2. The CDR3 covers 14 residues. Germline CDR1 is SGDLS and CDR2 is YYNGEE. As DNA, the CDR3 is TGTGCCAGCAGCGTAGACAGGGGGAGAGAGACCCAGTACTTC. Amino acids: CASSVDRGRETQYF.

J is TRBJ2-5 and V is TRBV25-1; D might be TRBD1 (5 bases). The CDR3 length is 15 residues. Germline loops: CDR1 MGHDK, CDR2 SYGVNS. V was cut by 3 bases and J by 5 bases, with 16 bases left in between. CDR3 in amino acids: CASSEQGLSSETQYF. DNA for the CDR3: TGTGCCAGCAGTGAGCAGGGATTGAGCAGCGAGACCCAGTACTTC.

This chain links TRBV2 with TRBJ1-1; D is perhaps TRBD1 (6 bases). In germline, CDR1 is SNHLY, CDR2 FYNNEI. The CDR3 totals 18 residues. Trimming shortened V by 7 bases and J by 0 bases, and 24 bases separated the two germline ends. The CDR3 spells CASIEELQGSQMNTEAFF. In DNA form, the CDR3 reads TGTGCCAGCATAGAGGAGCTACAGGGTTCCCAAATGAACACTGAAGCTTTCTTT.

This clone was detected only a few times. The gene calls are TRBV30 and TRBJ2-7; 13 nucleotides line up with TRBD2. Germline V gene data show CDR1 as GTSNPN and CDR2 as SVGIG (reference sequence). The J segment lost 6 bases and the V segment lost 5 bases, leaving 4 bases of the junction unmatched. The CDR3 sequence is 13 residues long. This CDR3 reads CAWGLAGVSEQYF. CDR3 coding DNA: TGTGCCTGGGGACTAGCGGGAGTGAGCGAGCAGTACTTC. Supplemented by reference TRBV30 and TRBJ2-7, the full variable domain reads SQTIHQWPATLVQPVGSPLSLECTVEGTSNPNLYWYRQAAGRGLQLLFYSVGIGQISSEVPQNLSASRPQDRQFILSSKKLLLSDSGFYLCAWGLAGVSEQYFGPGTRLTVT.

This clone was detected only once. CDR3 nucleotide sequence: TGTGCCAGCAGTCCCCGGGTGGCGGGGCACAATGAGCAGTTCTTC. Its protein is CASSPRVAGHNEQFF. The V and J genes are TRBV28 and TRBJ2-1, with D possibly being TRBD2 (6 bases). CDR1 and CDR2 (germline): MDHEN, SYDVKM. V dropped 5 bases and J dropped 5 bases, with 16 bases sitting between them. There are 15 residues in the CDR3. Combining the CDR3 with reference TRBV28 and TRBJ2-1 gives the whole variable domain DVKVTQSSRYLVKRTGEKVFLECVQDMDHENMFWYRQDPGLGLRLIYFSYDVKMKEKGDIPEGYSVSREKKERFSLILESASTNQTSMYLCASSPRVAGHNEQFFGPGTRLTVL.

V and J are TRBV20-1 and TRBJ2-4, with a possible D match to TRBD1 (5 bases). V gave up 3 bases and J gave up 8 bases, with 17 bases separating them. The germline gives CDR1 DFQATT, CDR2 SNEGSKA (reference sequence). The CDR3 has 14 amino acids. In DNA form, the CDR3 reads TGCAGTGCTAGTGGTCTCAGGGAACGGGACATTCAGTACTTC. Translation: CSASGLRERDIQYF.

Details on this clone: This CDR3 is also generated by other DNA sequences in the sample. The chain is built from TRBV7-2 and TRBJ2-5; D perhaps matches TRBD1 (6 bases). The V gene's germline CDR1 is SGHTA and CDR2 FQGNSA. The V end lost 0 bases, the J end lost 4 bases, and 9 bases lay between the germline ends. The CDR3 is made up of 14 amino acids. CDR3 sequence: CASSLAGQGETQYF. CDR3 nucleotides: TGTGCCAGCAGCTTAGCGGGACAAGGAGAGACCCAGTACTTC.

V is TRBV7-2 and J is TRBJ1-1; D remains ambiguous. The V gene's germline CDR1 is SGHTA and CDR2 FQGNSA. Trimming removed 2 bases at V and 4 bases at J, with 8 bases between. This CDR3 has 13 residues. CDR3 coding DNA: TGTGCCAGCAGCTTATTGGGCAGCACTGAAGCTTTCTTT. This gives the protein CASSLLGSTEAFF. Full variable domain (rest looked up from reference TRBV7-2 and TRBJ1-1): GAGVSQSPSNKVTEKGKDVELRCDPISGHTALYWYRQSLGQGLEFLIYFQGNSAPDKSGLPSDRFSAERTGGSVSTLTIQRTQQEDSAVYLCASSLLGSTEAFFGQGTRLTVV.

This sequence joins TRBV3-1 (or the pseudogene TRBV3-2) and TRBJ2-3; 10 nucleotides line up with TRBD2. Germline trimming cut 4 bases from V and 6 bases from J; bases unmatched to any gene: 10. This CDR3 is 16 amino acids long. The germline gives CDR1 LGHDT, CDR2 YNNKEL (reference sequence). The CDR3 reads CASSLTLAGYADTQYF. The CDR3 region has the DNA TGTGCCAGCAGCCTTACACTAGCGGGATATGCGGATACGCAGTATTTT.

This clone was seen a single time. The gene calls are TRBV9 and TRBJ2-3; TRBD2 is a possible D gene (6 bases). The CDR3 runs 16 residues. Germline loops: CDR1 SGDLS, CDR2 YYNGEE. The V and J ends lost 4 bases and 5 bases respectively, with 20 bases between them. CDR3 in amino acids: CASSMGTDRFGDTQYF. The CDR3 nucleotides are TGTGCCAGCAGCATGGGGACTGATCGATTTGGAGATACGCAGTATTTT.

The chain links TRBV9 to TRBJ2-7, with 8 bases aligning to TRBD2. The CDR3 totals 15 residues. Germline CDR1 reads SGDLS; CDR2 reads YYNGEE. V was clipped by 0 bases and J by 2 bases; unmatched bases: 4. CDR3 amino acids: CASSVGREGTYEQYF. The CDR3 DNA reads TGTGCCAGCAGCGTAGGACGGGAGGGAACCTACGAGCAGTACTTC.